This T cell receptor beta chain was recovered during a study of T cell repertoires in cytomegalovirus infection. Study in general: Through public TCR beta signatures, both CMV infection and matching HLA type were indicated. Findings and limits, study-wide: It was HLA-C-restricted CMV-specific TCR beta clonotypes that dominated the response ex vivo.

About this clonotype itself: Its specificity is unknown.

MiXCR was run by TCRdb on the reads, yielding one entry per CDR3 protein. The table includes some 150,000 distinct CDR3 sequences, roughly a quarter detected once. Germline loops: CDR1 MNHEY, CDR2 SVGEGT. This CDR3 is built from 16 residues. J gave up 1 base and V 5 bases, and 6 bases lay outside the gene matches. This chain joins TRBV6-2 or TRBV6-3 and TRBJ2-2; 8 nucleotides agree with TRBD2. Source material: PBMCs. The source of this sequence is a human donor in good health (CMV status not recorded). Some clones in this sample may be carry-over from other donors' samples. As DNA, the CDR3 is TGTGCCAGCAGTAACGGGGGGGCAAGGAACACCGGGGAGCTGTTTTTT. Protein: CASSNGGARNTGELFF.